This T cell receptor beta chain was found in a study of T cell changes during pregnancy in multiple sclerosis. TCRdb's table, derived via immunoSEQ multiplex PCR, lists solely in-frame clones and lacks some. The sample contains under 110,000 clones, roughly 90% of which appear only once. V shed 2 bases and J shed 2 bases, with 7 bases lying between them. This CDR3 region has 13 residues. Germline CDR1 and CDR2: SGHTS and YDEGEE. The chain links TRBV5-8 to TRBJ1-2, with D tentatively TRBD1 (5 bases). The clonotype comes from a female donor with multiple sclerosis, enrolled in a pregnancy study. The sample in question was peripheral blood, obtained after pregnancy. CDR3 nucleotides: TGTGCCAGCAGCTTCCGACAGAACTATGGCTACACCTTC. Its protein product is CASSFRQNYGYTF. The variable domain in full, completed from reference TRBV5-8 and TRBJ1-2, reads EAGVTQSPTHLIKTRGQQATLRCSPISGHTSVYWYQQALGLGLQFLLWYDEGEERNRGNFPPRFSGRQFPNYSSELNVNALELEDSALYLCASSFRQNYGYTFGSGTRLTVV.